This T cell receptor (beta chain) is drawn from a study of T-cell reconstitution after alpha-beta-depleted transplantation in children. Study observations and caveats: At around two months after transplant, the alpha-beta T cells were reportedly derived from several hundred expanded clones that came from non-depleted graft cells. The main origin of T-cell counts and diversity one year after transplant was newly produced T cells. Surviving recipient T cells and thymic progenitors produced the high day-60 TCRbeta diversity seen in some patients.

This sample's TCRbeta library carried unique molecular identifier barcodes. MiXCR, run by TCRdb on the PCR reads, gives a single entry per CDR3 protein. In the table there are around 960,000 distinct CDR3 sequences, about 29% of which are singletons. The CDR3 runs 14 residues. Trimming left V 3 bases short and J 1 base short, with 7 bases between. Germline values: CDR1 SGHTA, CDR2 FQGNSA. Comments on this clonotype: Its antigen is still unknown.

Source: PBMCs, mostly from graft donor cells, taken 360 days after TCRalphabeta/CD19-depleted stem cell transplant. The receptor was derived from a boy younger than two who had a stem cell transplant for SCID, so the T cells may come from the graft donor. The chain uses TRBV7-2 and TRBJ2-1, with unresolved D. The chain's CDR3 is CASSFSPSYNEQFF. The CDR3 DNA reads as TGTGCCAGCAGCTTTTCGCCGTCCTACAATGAGCAGTTCTTC.